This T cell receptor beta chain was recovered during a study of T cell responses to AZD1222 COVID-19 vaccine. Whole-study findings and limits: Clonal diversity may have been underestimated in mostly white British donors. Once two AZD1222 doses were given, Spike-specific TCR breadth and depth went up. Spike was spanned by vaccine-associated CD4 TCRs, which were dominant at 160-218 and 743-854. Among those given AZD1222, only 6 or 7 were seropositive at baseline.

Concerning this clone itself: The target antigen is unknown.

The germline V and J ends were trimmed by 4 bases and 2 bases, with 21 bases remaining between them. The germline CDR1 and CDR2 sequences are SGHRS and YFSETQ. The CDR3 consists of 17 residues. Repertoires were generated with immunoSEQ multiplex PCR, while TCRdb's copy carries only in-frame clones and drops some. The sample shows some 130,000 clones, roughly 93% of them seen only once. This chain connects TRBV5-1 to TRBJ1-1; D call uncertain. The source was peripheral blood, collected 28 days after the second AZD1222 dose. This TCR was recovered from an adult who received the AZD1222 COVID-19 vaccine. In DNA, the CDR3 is TGCGCCAGCAGCCCCCGGCCAGTTGCTACTCTCAACACTGAAGCTTTCTTT. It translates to CASSPRPVATLNTEAFF.